The clone carrying this TCR beta chain occurred a few times. Its cognate antigen is unknown. One end of the junction fails to match germline, which may point to a read error. This record comes from a study of OX40 agonist ivuxolimab in advanced cancers. Study in general: Each patient was given ivuxolimab into a vein every 2 weeks, at 0.01 to 10 mg/kg.

Findings and limits, study-wide: Low clonal expansion, among the lowest seen, marked partial responders at 0.1-3.0 mg/kg. Low normalized T-cell clonal expansion was additionally recorded for some nonresponders.

Data came from immunoSEQ multiplex PCR; TCRdb stores just in-frame clones and leaves some out. The data contain under 65,000 clones, roughly nine tenths of them singletons. The receptor was derived from an adult with an advanced solid tumor such as melanoma, head and neck, liver or kidney cancer. The input for sequencing was CD4+ or CD8+ T cells sorted from blood, taken in a trial of the OX40 agonist ivuxolimab.

CDR3 sequence reads: CASSSGTGVRF. The CDR3 coding sequence is TGTGCCAGCAGCTCCGGGACAGGGGTTCGGTTC. The rearrangement joins TRBV7-2 to TRBJ2-7; 10 nucleotides match TRBD1. The germline CDR1 and CDR2 sequences are SGHTA and FQGNSA. The CDR3 runs to 11 residues.